This T cell receptor (beta chain) is from a study of blood T cell repertoires in COVID-19. The V gene lost 6 bases and the J gene lost 0 bases, with 12 bases spanning the gap. The germline CDR1 and CDR2 sequences are MNHEY and SVGEGT. This CDR3 region has 14 residues. Here immunoSEQ multiplex PCR was the method, and the copy in TCRdb shows in-frame clones only, minus some. The sample holds some 160,000 clones, approximately 80% seen once. This chain uses TRBV6-2 or TRBV6-3 with TRBJ2-7, with D uncertain. The sequence was obtained from a human donor in a cohort sampled during active COVID-19. The sequenced material came from peripheral blood. The CDR3 spells CASSSEESSYEQYF. Here the CDR3 DNA reads TGTGCCAGCAGCTCCGAGGAGAGCTCCTACGAGCAGTACTTC.